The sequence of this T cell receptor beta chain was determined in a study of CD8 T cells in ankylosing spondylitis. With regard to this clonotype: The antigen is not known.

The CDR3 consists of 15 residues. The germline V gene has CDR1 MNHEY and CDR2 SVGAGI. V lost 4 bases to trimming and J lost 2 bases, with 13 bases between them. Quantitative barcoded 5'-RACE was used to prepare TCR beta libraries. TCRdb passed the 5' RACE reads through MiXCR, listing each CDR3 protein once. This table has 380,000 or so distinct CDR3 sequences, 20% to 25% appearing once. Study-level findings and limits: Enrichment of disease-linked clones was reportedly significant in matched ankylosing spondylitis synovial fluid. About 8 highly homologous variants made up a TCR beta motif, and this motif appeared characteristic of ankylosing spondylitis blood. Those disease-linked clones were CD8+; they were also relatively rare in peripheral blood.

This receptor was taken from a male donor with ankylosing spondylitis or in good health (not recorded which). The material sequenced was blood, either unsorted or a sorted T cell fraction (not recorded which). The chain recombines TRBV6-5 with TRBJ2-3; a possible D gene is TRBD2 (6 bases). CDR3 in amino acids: CASSLPGLDTDTQYF. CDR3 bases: TGTGCCAGCAGTTTACCGGGACTCGACACAGATACGCAGTATTTT.